This TCR beta chain was profiled in a study of naive and memory T cell subsets. The CDR3 is made up of 14 amino acids. Germline CDR1 is MGHDK and CDR2 is SYGVNS. Between the trimmed V and J ends, which lost 3 bases and 0 bases, there was a span of 8 bases. With respect to this clonotype: Its matching antigen is unknown.

Study outcomes and limitations: Naive repertoires, especially CD8, held a few larger clonotypes, possibly memory cells re-expressing CD45RA.

Two oligonucleotides, mixed equimolar, formed the beta constant-region primer covering TRBC1 and TRBC2. The ligated cDNA underwent four PCR rounds using SP2 and nested alpha and beta constant-region primers. One entry per CDR3 protein, called by TCRdb with MiXCR from the UMI-ligation and nested PCR reads. The sample records about 150,000 distinct CDR3 sequences, roughly 22% being singletons. The clonotype comes from a human donor in good health. The genes are TRBV25-1 and TRBJ1-1; possibly TRBD1 for D (5 bases). The sample comprised naive CD4+ T cells from blood. CDR3 loop: CASSDQGLNTEAFF. The CDR3 bases are TGTGCCAGCAGTGACCAGGGCCTGAACACTGAAGCTTTCTTT.